A single sample gave rise to the 20 T cell receptor beta chains below, sequenced in a study of early stage breast cancer tumors. Clones were read by immunoSEQ multiplex PCR, and TCRdb kept only the in-frame ones, dropping some. The data show approximately 20,000 clones, roughly three quarters seen once. The sample was blood. Receptor source: a person between 60 and 70 years old with breast cancer.

V and J are TRBV7-2 and TRBJ2-1, with 7 bases lining up with TRBD1. The CDR3 totals 15 residues. V was clipped by 1 base and J by 4 bases; unmatched bases: 4. The germline V gene encodes CDR1 SGHTA and CDR2 FQGNSA. CDR3 coding DNA: TGTGCCAGCAGCTTAGGACAGGGATCGTACAATGAGCAGTTCTTC. Residues: CASSLGQGSYNEQFF.

The chain couples TRBV11-1 to TRBJ2-1; D is uncertain. Trimming cost V 4 bases and J 9 bases, with 7 bases left between them. Germline V CDR1 and CDR2: SGHAT, FQDESV (reference sequence). This CDR3 spans 11 amino acids. The CDR3: CASSSSLEQFF. The CDR3 nucleotides are TGTGCCAGCAGCTCGAGTCTTGAGCAGTTCTTC.

The CDR3 region is CASSLVGGSGNEQFF. For the CDR3, the DNA is TGTGCCAGCAGCTTAGTTGGAGGGAGTGGCAATGAGCAGTTCTTC. The chain recombines TRBV11-3 with TRBJ2-1, with TRBD2 as a possible D gene (6 bases). This CDR3 has 15 amino acids. Trimming shortened V by 1 base and J by 6 bases, and 13 bases separated the two germline ends. Germline CDR1 SGHNT, CDR2 YENEEA.

This rearrangement joins TRBV7-9 to TRBJ1-1; tentative D call: TRBD1 (5 bases). In germline, CDR1 is SEHNR, CDR2 FQNEAQ (reference sequence). V lost 5 bases to trimming and J lost 5 bases, with 21 bases between them. CDR3 length equals 16 residues. The CDR3 nucleotides read TGTGCCAGCAGCCCTAAAGGGACTATCGATGCGACTGAAGCTTTCTTT. Amino acid sequence: CASSPKGTIDATEAFF.

The chain has TRBV10-3 and TRBJ2-5; 13 bases align to TRBD2. The trim removed 5 bases at V and 5 bases at J, leaving 2 bases unmatched. This CDR3 comprises 14 residues. Germline CDR1 and CDR2: ENHRY and SYGVKD. CDR3 sequence (DNA): TGTGCCATCAGTCAGACTAGCGGGGGGGAGACCCAGTACTTC. Translating gives CAISQTSGGETQYF.

CDR3 amino acids: CATSREGPRTQYF. The CDR3 DNA sequence: TGTGCCACCAGCAGAGAGGGACCGAGGACCCAGTACTTC. The chain carries TRBV15 and TRBJ2-5, with D perhaps assigned TRBD1 or TRBD2 (5 bases each). V was clipped by 0 bases and J by 7 bases, with 9 bases between them. Germline V gene lookup returns CDR1 LNHNV and CDR2 YYDKDF (reference sequence). The CDR3 is 13 residues long.

The V call is TRBV19, the J call TRBJ2-6; D possibly corresponds to TRBD1 (5 bases). This CDR3 contains 17 residues. Per germline, CDR1 LNHDA and CDR2 SQIVND (reference sequence). Between the trimmed V and J ends, which lost 5 bases and 0 bases, there was a span of 14 bases. The DNA of the CDR3 is TGTGCCAGTAGTCCGAGACAGTTCCTCTCTGGGGCCAACGTCCTGACTTTC. Its translation: CASSPRQFLSGANVLTF.

The V call is TRBV6-5, the J call TRBJ2-3; no firm D call. This CDR3 comprises 13 residues. The V and J ends lost 0 bases and 6 bases respectively, with 7 bases between them. The germline V gene has CDR1 MNHEY and CDR2 SVGAGI. CDR3 sequence: CASSYSFGDTQYF. Written as DNA, the CDR3 is TGTGCCAGCAGTTACTCATTCGGGGATACGCAGTATTTT.

The genes are TRBV5-1 and TRBJ2-5; TRBD2 agrees at 8 bases. After removal of 0 bases from V and 7 bases from J, the junction contained 5 bases not matched to a gene. Per the germline V gene, CDR1 is SGHRS and CDR2 is YFSETQ. The CDR3 runs to 14 residues. The CDR3 sequence is CASSLDSGGRTQYF. The CDR3 DNA is TGCGCCAGCAGCTTGGATTCGGGGGGGCGGACCCAGTACTTC.

The chain recombines TRBV5-6 with TRBJ1-2, with 7 bases aligning to TRBD1. The CDR3 consists of 16 residues. CDR1 and CDR2 (germline): SGHDT, YYEEEE. V was pared by 4 bases and J by 0 bases, with 9 bases of the junction left unmatched. As DNA, the CDR3 is TGTGCCAGCAGCCCTCGACAGGGCCCTACTAACTATGGCTACACCTTC. The encoded protein is CASSPRQGPTNYGYTF.

The V call is TRBV6-5, the J call TRBJ1-5; TRBD1 aligns across 7 bases. CDR1 and CDR2 from the germline V gene are MNHEY and SVGAGI. The CDR3 runs 14 residues. The ends lost 5 bases at V and 4 bases at J; junction bases unmatched: 5. CDR3 residues: CASSAGQRNQPQHF. The DNA for the CDR3 is TGTGCCAGCAGTGCGGGACAGAGGAATCAGCCCCAGCATTTT.

The gene calls are TRBV7-3 and TRBJ1-1; D perhaps matches TRBD1 (6 bases). The CDR3 consists of 13 residues. CDR1 and CDR2 from the germline V gene are SGHTA and FQGTGA. Trimming removed 5 bases at V and 6 bases at J, with 13 bases between. The CDR3 coding sequence is TGTGCCAGCAGCCGGGGGGGGGCGGCTGAAGCTTTCTTT. It is translated as CASSRGGAAEAFF.

The rearrangement uses TRBV2 and TRBJ2-7; D possibly uses TRBD1 or TRBD2 (5 bases each). Trimming took off 6 bases at V and 5 bases at J, with 11 bases between the two ends. The CDR3 contains 12 residues. CDR1 SNHLY and CDR2 FYNNEI come from the germline V gene. The CDR3 reads CASRARGDEQYF. In nucleotides, the CDR3 is TGTGCCAGCAGGGCGAGGGGAGACGAGCAGTACTTC.

This chain links TRBV19 with TRBJ1-1; D is perhaps TRBD1 (5 bases). Per germline, CDR1 LNHDA and CDR2 SQIVND (reference sequence). V was pared by 2 bases and J by 1 base, with 11 bases between. This CDR3 has 15 amino acids. CDR3 loop: CASSIRRGGNTEAFF. The CDR3 DNA follows: TGTGCCAGTAGTATACGTCGCGGGGGGAACACTGAAGCTTTCTTT.

The rearrangement joins TRBV5-6 to TRBJ1-3, with no clear D. CDR1 and CDR2 from the germline V gene are SGHDT and YYEEEE. Trimming removed 4 bases at V and 0 bases at J, with 11 bases between. The CDR3 spans 15 residues. The CDR3 sequence is CASSLDRSSGNTIYF. The CDR3 coding sequence is TGTGCCAGCAGCCTAGATCGGAGCTCTGGAAACACCATATATTTT.

The genes are TRBV30 and TRBJ2-2; 9 nucleotides agree with TRBD2. There are 15 residues in the CDR3. Trimming took 2 bases from V and 7 from J; bases not matched to a gene: 8. The germline CDR1 and CDR2 sequences are GTSNPN and SVGIG (reference sequence). This chain's CDR3 is CAWSSRGLAIGELFF. The CDR3 bases are TGTGCCTGGAGTAGTCGGGGACTAGCAATCGGGGAGCTGTTTTTT. Based on the CDR3 plus reference TRBV30 and TRBJ2-2, the full variable domain is SQTIHQWPATLVQPVGSPLSLECTVEGTSNPNLYWYRQAAGRGLQLLFYSVGIGQISSEVPQNLSASRPQDRQFILSSKKLLLSDSGFYLCAWSSRGLAIGELFFGEGSRLTVL.

The sample holds a few counts of this clone. The chain has TRBV6-1 and TRBJ2-7, with D unresolved. Germline lookup yields CDR1 MNHNS and CDR2 SASEGT. The CDR3 runs 12 residues. The germline V and J ends were trimmed by 4 bases and 3 bases, with 7 bases remaining between them. The CDR3 coding sequence is TGTGCCAGCAGTGTTAATAACTACGAGCAGTACTTC. It encodes CASSVNNYEQYF.

This clone was seen more than once but under ten times. The rearrangement joins TRBV6-4 to TRBJ1-1, with TRBD1 matching 7 bases. Trimming at V came to 6 bases and at J to 0 bases, leaving 10 bases not matched to a gene. The CDR3 is 16 amino acids. Germline V gene sequence: CDR1 MRHNA, CDR2 SNTAGT. The CDR3 spells CASRFATGRMNTEAFF. The CDR3 DNA is TGTGCCAGCAGGTTTGCGACAGGGCGGATGAACACTGAAGCTTTCTTT.

J is TRBJ1-2 and V is TRBV11-3, with a possible D match to TRBD1 (6 bases). This CDR3 has 15 amino acids. Between the trimmed V and J ends, which lost 1 base and 4 bases, there was a span of 13 bases. The germline CDR1 and CDR2 sequences are SGHNT and YENEEA. CDR3 loop: CASSLGAGVPYGYTF. The CDR3 nucleotides read TGTGCCAGCAGCTTAGGGGCAGGGGTGCCCTATGGCTACACCTTC.

This chain connects TRBV7-3 to TRBJ2-2; D could derive from TRBD1 or TRBD2 (5 bases each). Deletions cut 5 bases from V and 4 bases from J, with 14 bases between. The CDR3 contains 15 residues. From germline, CDR1 is SGHTA and CDR2 FQGTGA. The CDR3 region is CASSDVEGPTGELFF. DNA for the CDR3: TGTGCCAGCAGCGACGTAGAGGGACCCACCGGGGAGCTGTTTTTT.